These 27 T cell receptor beta chains were all obtained from the same sample, sequenced in a study of blood T cell repertoires in COVID-19. This table comes from immunoSEQ multiplex PCR, and its TCRdb copy is limited to in-frame clones, with some not included. The sample includes 100,000 to 150,000 clones, almost 70% seen only once; the top ten take approximately 2%. Source material: peripheral blood. The receptors originated from a woman in her 70s with acute or convalescent COVID-19.

V is TRBV5-5 and J is TRBJ1-1, with a tentative D call TRBD1 (5 bases). V lost 2 bases and J 1 base, leaving 6 bases between the germline ends. Germline CDR1 SGHKS, CDR2 YYEKEE (reference sequence). There are 13 residues in the CDR3. CDR3 amino acids: CASSFDRNTEAFF. The DNA of the CDR3 is TGTGCCAGCAGCTTTGACAGGAACACTGAAGCTTTCTTT.

This sequence joins TRBV6-1 and TRBJ1-5; 10 bases are a match to TRBD1. Germline V CDR1 and CDR2: MNHNS, SASEGT. The CDR3 totals 16 residues. The V gene end was trimmed by 4 bases and the J gene end by 6 bases; junction bases not matched to a gene: 9. The CDR3: CASSVFSGTGVQPQHF. CDR3 bases: TGTGCCAGCAGTGTTTTCTCCGGGACAGGGGTTCAGCCCCAGCATTTT.

The genes are TRBV7-2 and TRBJ1-3; a possible D gene is TRBD1 (6 bases). Trimming left V 2 bases short and J 3 bases short, with 8 bases between. Germline assignment: CDR1 SGHTA and CDR2 FQGNSA. The CDR3 has 14 residues. The CDR3 loop reads CASSLQGYGNTIYF. The DNA for the CDR3 is TGTGCCAGCAGCTTACAGGGGTATGGAAACACCATATATTTT.

This chain links TRBV2 with TRBJ1-3, with D tentatively TRBD1 (5 bases). Trimming removed 4 bases from V and 3 bases from J, with 16 bases in between. This CDR3 comprises 16 residues. In germline, CDR1 is SNHLY, CDR2 FYNNEI. Here the CDR3 DNA reads TGTGCCAGCAGTGCCCTGGGGAGGGGCGGTGGAAACACCATATATTTT. Translated, it gives CASSALGRGGGNTIYF.

V usage is TRBV3-1 (or the pseudogene TRBV3-2) and J usage is TRBJ1-2; 8 positions match TRBD1. Germline V gives CDR1 LGHDT, CDR2 YNNKEL (reference sequence). J gave up 6 bases and V 5 bases, and 8 bases lay outside the gene matches. There are 14 residues in the CDR3. This CDR3 is CASSMRQGSNGYTF. CDR3 bases: TGTGCCAGCAGCATGAGACAGGGGAGTAATGGCTACACCTTC.

With regard to this clone: The identical CDR3 is also encoded by other nucleotide sequences in the sample. The chain carries TRBV9 and TRBJ1-2; no reliable D call. V was shortened by 0 bases and J by 2 bases, with 8 bases between the two germline ends. The CDR3 runs to 14 residues. Germline lookup yields CDR1 SGDLS and CDR2 YYNGEE. The CDR3 loop is CASSVDGGNYGYTF. CDR3 bases: TGTGCCAGCAGCGTAGATGGAGGGAACTATGGCTACACCTTC.

The genes are TRBV19 and TRBJ1-3; maybe TRBD1 (6 bases). Trimming removed 7 bases at V and 1 base at J, with 14 bases between. The CDR3 is 15 residues long. CDR1 and CDR2 (germline): LNHDA, SQIVND (reference sequence). The CDR3: CASKTAQGSGNTIYF. The CDR3 nucleotides are TGTGCCAGTAAGACGGCACAGGGATCTGGAAACACCATATATTTT.

The genes are TRBV18 and TRBJ1-1; TRBD1 aligns across 7 bases. V shed 2 bases, J shed 0 bases, and the junction held 3 bases outside the gene matches. Germline V CDR1 and CDR2: KGHSH, LQKENI. CDR3 length: 15 amino acids. CDR3 sequence: CASSPATGMNTEAFF. Here the CDR3 DNA reads TGTGCCAGCTCACCAGCGACAGGGATGAACACTGAAGCTTTCTTT.

The chain couples TRBV12-3 or TRBV12-4 to TRBJ2-5; D is unclear. V shed 7 bases and J shed 5 bases, with 8 bases lying between them. This CDR3 has 11 residues. The CDR3 nucleotides read TGTGCCAGCACGGCCGGGGAGACCCAGTACTTC. Residues: CASTAGETQYF.

The chain has TRBV19 and TRBJ1-2, with 9 bases lining up with TRBD1. Per germline, CDR1 LNHDA and CDR2 SQIVND (reference sequence). The length of the CDR3 is 14 residues. Losses at the gene ends were 1 base for V and 8 bases for J; bases not matched to a gene: 5. The CDR3 DNA sequence: TGTGCCAGTAGTATAGGCTACAGGGGGCAAGGCTACACCTTC. This sequence encodes CASSIGYRGQGYTF.

This clone came up a few times. The chain uses TRBV6-6 and TRBJ2-5; 9 bases align to TRBD2. V gave up 7 bases and J gave up 2 bases; unmatched junction bases: 2. The CDR3 spans 13 residues. In germline, CDR1 is MNHNY, CDR2 SVGAGI (reference sequence). The CDR3 DNA reads as TGTGCCAGCACCCTAGCGGGGCAAGAGACCCAGTACTTC. Amino acid sequence: CASTLAGQETQYF.

V gene TRBV5-5 combines with J gene TRBJ1-1; TRBD1 matches 9 bases. This CDR3 has 14 residues. The germline gives CDR1 SGHKS, CDR2 YYEKEE (reference sequence). Unmatched junction bases numbered 9, after V lost 2 bases and J lost 10 bases. The chain's CDR3 is CASSLTTGGRGAFF. The CDR3, as DNA: TGTGCCAGCAGCTTAACTACAGGGGGCAGAGGAGCTTTCTTT.

The chain couples TRBV6-4 to TRBJ2-3; D is undetermined. Germline lookup yields CDR1 MRHNA and CDR2 SNTAGT. There are 16 residues in the CDR3. Trimming took 0 bases from V and 1 from J, leaving 11 bases between them. CDR3 nucleotides: TGTGCCAGCAGTGACTCTTCGGGTTCGGGCACAGATACGCAGTATTTT. Its protein is CASSDSSGSGTDTQYF.

This chain connects TRBV6-1 to TRBJ2-1; TRBD2 is a possible D gene (5 bases). The CDR3 loop spans 15 amino acids. The germline V and J ends were trimmed by 3 bases and 4 bases, with 13 bases remaining between them. From germline, CDR1 is MNHNS and CDR2 SASEGT. For the CDR3, the DNA is TGTGCCAGCAGTGATGGTAGAGGGTCGTACAATGAGCAGTTCTTC. Residues: CASSDGRGSYNEQFF.

This clone was detected only once. The chain uses TRBV6-5 and TRBJ1-5; 9 bases are a match to TRBD1. The CDR3 covers 14 residues. V was pared by 8 bases and J by 3 bases, with 5 bases of the junction left unmatched. Per germline, CDR1 MNHEY and CDR2 SVGAGI. In DNA, the CDR3 is TGTGCCAGCGCCGGACAGGGGCCCAATCAGCCCCAGCATTTT. It encodes CASAGQGPNQPQHF.

V is TRBV29-1 and J is TRBJ2-4; D ambiguous. This CDR3 region has 13 residues. The germline V and J ends were trimmed by 2 bases and 1 base, with 6 bases remaining between them. The germline gives CDR1 SQVTM, CDR2 ANQGSEA. The CDR3: CSVELSAKNIQYF. CDR3 coding DNA: TGCAGCGTTGAACTGAGCGCCAAAAACATTCAGTACTTC.

This chain uses TRBV7-9 with TRBJ1-2; 10 bases line up with TRBD1. The V gene end was trimmed by 3 bases and the J gene end by 4 bases; junction bases not matched to a gene: 5. Per the germline V gene, CDR1 is SEHNR and CDR2 is FQNEAQ (reference sequence). CDR3 length equals 15 residues. Here the CDR3 reads CASSFPGQGTYGYTF. Here the CDR3 DNA reads TGTGCCAGCAGCTTCCCGGGACAGGGGACCTATGGCTACACCTTC. The full variable domain, rest sourced from reference TRBV7-9 and TRBJ1-2, is DTGVSQNPRHKITKRGQNVTFRCDPISEHNRLYWYRQTLGQGPEFLTYFQNEAQLEKSRLLSDRFSAERPKGSFSTLEIQRTEQGDSAMYLCASSFPGQGTYGYTFGSGTRLTVV.

This chain connects TRBV9 to TRBJ2-7; 12 nucleotides align to TRBD1. J was trimmed by 7 bases and V by 4 bases; bases with no gene match: 6. The CDR3 spans 14 residues. Germline CDR1 and CDR2: SGDLS and YYNGEE. The CDR3 DNA sequence: TGTGCCAGCAGCCCCCGGGACAGGGGGCGGGAGCAGTACTTC. Residues: CASSPRDRGREQYF.

This chain connects TRBV6-5 to TRBJ2-2; D is undetermined. Trimming left V 2 bases short and J 7 bases short, with 8 bases between. The CDR3 runs 13 residues. Looked up from germline, CDR1 is MNHEY and CDR2 is SVGAGI. This CDR3 reads CASSYATYGELFF. The CDR3 nucleotides read TGTGCCAGCAGTTACGCCACTTACGGGGAGCTGTTTTTT.

The V gene is TRBV30, the J gene TRBJ1-5, with TRBD1 as a possible D gene (6 bases). The CDR3 covers 14 residues. Germline V lookup: CDR1 GTSNPN, CDR2 SVGIG (reference sequence). V lost 2 bases, J lost 6 bases, and 14 bases lay in between. The CDR3 loop is CAWSTTGTGQPQHF. As DNA, the CDR3 is TGTGCCTGGAGTACTACAGGGACGGGTCAGCCCCAGCATTTT.

The CDR3 here is CASSAPGQGFPEAFF. The CDR3 DNA reads TGTGCCAGCAGCGCCCCGGGACAGGGGTTTCCTGAAGCTTTCTTT. V is TRBV9 and J is TRBJ1-1; 10 bases agree with TRBD1. The J segment lost 6 bases and the V segment lost 3 bases, leaving 8 bases of the junction unmatched. Germline V gene lookup returns CDR1 SGDLS and CDR2 YYNGEE. The CDR3 length is 15 residues.

V is TRBV11-2 and J is TRBJ2-7; 10 bases match TRBD2. The CDR3 totals 14 residues. V lost 3 bases to trimming and J lost 3 bases; unmatched junction nucleotides: 2. Germline CDR1 and CDR2: SGHAT and FQNNGV. The CDR3, as DNA: TGTGCCAGCAGCTTTGCTAGCGGGAGCTACGAGCAGTACTTC. Its translation: CASSFASGSYEQYF.

This clone showed up just a few times. CDR3 sequence (DNA): TGTGCCAGCACGGGGGACACAGATACGCAGTATTTT. Protein sequence: CASTGDTDTQYF. The chain carries TRBV2 and TRBJ2-3; D perhaps matches TRBD2 (6 bases). V lost 7 bases and J lost 2, with 7 bases in between. From germline, CDR1 is SNHLY and CDR2 FYNNEI. The CDR3 contains 12 residues.

V and J are TRBV2 and TRBJ2-1, with 12 bases matching TRBD2. The CDR3 length is 16 residues. Germline V CDR1 and CDR2: SNHLY, FYNNEI. J was trimmed by 5 bases and V by 2 bases; bases with no gene match: 4. The CDR3 DNA is TGTGCCAGCAGTGAACTAGCGGGAGGGATAAACAATGAGCAGTTCTTC. Residues: CASSELAGGINNEQFF.

The CDR3 protein is CASSDASGGGNEQFF. The CDR3 nucleotides are TGTGCCAGTAGTGACGCTAGCGGTGGAGGAAATGAGCAGTTCTTC. The chain combines TRBV19 with TRBJ2-1; 7 bases are shared with TRBD2. The germline V gene has CDR1 LNHDA and CDR2 SQIVND (reference sequence). This CDR3 is 15 amino acids long. The V segment lost 5 bases and the J segment 7 bases; nucleotides outside the gene matches: 11.

The rearrangement uses TRBV11-2 and TRBJ1-1, with 7 bases fitting TRBD1. V shed 0 bases, J shed 3 bases, and the junction held 7 bases outside the gene matches. This CDR3 comprises 16 residues. In germline, CDR1 is SGHAT, CDR2 FQNNGV. The CDR3 DNA follows: TGTGCCAGCAGCTTAGAAGTCCGACAGGGTTACACTGAAGCTTTCTTT. This translates into CASSLEVRQGYTEAFF.

The rearrangement links TRBV10-3 to TRBJ1-5; D ambiguous. Germline assignment: CDR1 ENHRY and CDR2 SYGVKD. Trimming took 0 bases from V and 3 from J, leaving 9 bases between them. CDR3 length: 15 residues. CDR3 DNA: TGTGCCATCAGTGAGTCGAACGGAGACAATCAGCCCCAGCATTTT. Protein product: CAISESNGDNQPQHF.